Described below is a single T cell receptor beta chain sequence and its context. The target antigen is unknown. The primer mix had 60 Vbeta and 13 Jbeta primers. Profiling relied on immunoSEQ multiplex PCR, and the TCRdb table lists in-frame clones only, not all of them. The sample yields 90,000 to 120,000 clones, 60% to 80% seen once. This record comes from a study of cytomegalovirus exposure and HLA in healthy donors. Study-wide results and limits: A later analysis reportedly identified an Asian-associated ancestry cluster as carrying fewer N-insertions than the approximately 670-donor mean. Researchers reported from a later analysis that most CMV-associated TCR beta chains appeared HLA-restricted. Apart from CMV serostatus, no immune exposure information was available. Being productive about 87% or about 30% of the time was typical of most TCR beta V segments in an earlier analysis.

The CDR3 spans 16 residues. V lost 2 bases and J lost 6; bases outside the gene matches: 10. Germline CDR1 and CDR2: MRHNA and SNTAGT. The J gene is TRBJ2-1, the V gene TRBV6-4; 7 bases align to TRBD1. This sequence originates from a man in his late teens or twenties in good health and CMV-seronegative. The specimen sequenced was PBMCs. The CDR3 loop is CASSDVRDRGINEQFF. DNA for the CDR3: TGTGCCAGCAGTGACGTCCGGGACAGAGGGATCAATGAGCAGTTCTTC.